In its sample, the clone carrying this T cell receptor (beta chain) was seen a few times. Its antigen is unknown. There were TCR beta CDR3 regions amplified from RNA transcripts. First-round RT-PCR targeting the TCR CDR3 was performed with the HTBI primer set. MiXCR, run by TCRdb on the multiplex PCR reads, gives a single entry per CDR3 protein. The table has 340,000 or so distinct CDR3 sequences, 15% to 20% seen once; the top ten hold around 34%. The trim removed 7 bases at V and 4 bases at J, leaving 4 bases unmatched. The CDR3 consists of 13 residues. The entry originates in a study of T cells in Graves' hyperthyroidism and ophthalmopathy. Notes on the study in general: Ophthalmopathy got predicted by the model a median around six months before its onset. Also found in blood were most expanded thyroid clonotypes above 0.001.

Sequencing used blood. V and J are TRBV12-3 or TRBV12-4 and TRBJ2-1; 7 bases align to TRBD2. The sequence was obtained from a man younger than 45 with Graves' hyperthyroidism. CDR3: CASNTLAYNEQFF. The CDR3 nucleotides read TGTGCCAGCAACACACTAGCGTACAATGAGCAGTTCTTC.